This T cell receptor (beta chain) was found in a study of blood T cell repertoires in COVID-19 (dated by TCRdb to 2020 to 2021). General notes on the study: Collaborator samples came from the United States, Italy and Spain and covered acute and convalescent phases of COVID-19. Where available, HLA class I and class II types were obtained from metadata supplied by the sample provider rather than from assay-based typing. The prospective study material was composed of cDNA or gDNA derived from T cells, B-cell-depleted T cells, or PBMCs. The repertoires were made available in a free public database intended to serve as a resource for research on the immune response to SARS-CoV-2. Sample metadata almost always included a de-identified subject ID, COVID-19 status, age in years and sex. The dataset comprised deeply sampled blood TCRbeta repertoires from subjects exposed to, actively infected with, or recovered from COVID-19. The samples were drawn from two sources: the first 160 participants of the ongoing ImmuneRACE study, and fewer than 1,500 subjects contributed by 6 global collaborators. What the study reported, not specific to this receptor: Clinical and demographic metadata were provided uncurated, with the amount varying by source and participant.

One collaborating source in Seattle enrolled patients while the patients were actively infected and followed the patients over time throughout the course of disease. The collaborating institutions used their own protocols to collect whole blood in K2EDTA tubes. For TCRbeta analysis, collaborator samples were shipped as frozen whole blood, as isolated PBMCs, or as DNA extracted from either sample type. The immunoSEQ Assay, a bias-controlled multiplex PCR, was used to amplify TCRbeta CDR3 regions from genomic DNA. Per the authors' processing: Within the assay, amplification of reference gene primers was used to estimate how many nucleated cells each sample contained. To quantify the absolute abundance of each unique TCRbeta CDR3 rearrangement, sequence reads were collapsed and filtered. For each sample, productive Simpson clonality was calculated as the square root of Simpson's diversity index across productive rearrangements. As stored in TCRdb, this immuneACCESS dataset retains in-frame rearrangements with V and J assigned. A fraction of the clones does not appear; measured against another copy, unresolved V genes explain less than half of the discrepancy, and the remainder lacks a known reason. V and J calls and clone size are those listed in that table; D and trimming were worked out from the DNA. In this sample the table shows 450,000 or so clones, about 88% of which occur a single time. The ten biggest clones cover approximately 0.9% of the sample.

Of note for this clone: The clone's antigen remains unknown. Base qualities are not recorded, but no much larger clone differs from it by a single base.

Specimen: peripheral blood. This sequence was found in a man younger than 35 with COVID-19, enrolled during active disease.

The CDR3 reads CASSLVSGSFYEQYF. The DNA sequence follows: TGTGCCAGCAGCTTGGTAAGCGGGAGTTTCTACGAGCAGTACTTC. Recombination joined TRBV5-5 with TRBJ2-7, with TRBD2 identical over 8 junction bases. Its CDR3 holds 15 amino acids, cysteine through phenylalanine. CDR3 DNA only is kept here, 45 bases in frame from base 1. Looking up the germline V gene (reference sequence) yields CDR1 SGHKS and CDR2 YYEKEE. Germline trimming amounts to 0 bases on V and 3 bases on J, with 5 as the count of junction bases outside the gene matches.